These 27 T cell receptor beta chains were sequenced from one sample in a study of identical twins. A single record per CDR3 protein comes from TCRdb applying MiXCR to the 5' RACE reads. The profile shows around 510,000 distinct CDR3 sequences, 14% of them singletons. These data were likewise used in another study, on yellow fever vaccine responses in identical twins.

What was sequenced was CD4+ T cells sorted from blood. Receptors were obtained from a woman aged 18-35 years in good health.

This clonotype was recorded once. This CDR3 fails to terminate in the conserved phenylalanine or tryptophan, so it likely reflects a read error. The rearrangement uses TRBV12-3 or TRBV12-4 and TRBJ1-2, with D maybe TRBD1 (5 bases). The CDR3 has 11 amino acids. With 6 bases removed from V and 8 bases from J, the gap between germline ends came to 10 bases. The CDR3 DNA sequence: TGTGCCAGCAGCCCCCGGGGGGGCTACACCCTC. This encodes CASSPRGGYTL.

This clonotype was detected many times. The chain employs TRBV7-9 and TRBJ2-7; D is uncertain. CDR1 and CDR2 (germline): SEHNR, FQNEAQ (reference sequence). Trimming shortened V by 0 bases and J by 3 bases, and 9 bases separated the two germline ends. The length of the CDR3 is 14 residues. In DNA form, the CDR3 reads TGTGCCAGCAGCTTAGCTGCAGCTAACTACGAGCAGTACTTC. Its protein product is CASSLAAANYEQYF.

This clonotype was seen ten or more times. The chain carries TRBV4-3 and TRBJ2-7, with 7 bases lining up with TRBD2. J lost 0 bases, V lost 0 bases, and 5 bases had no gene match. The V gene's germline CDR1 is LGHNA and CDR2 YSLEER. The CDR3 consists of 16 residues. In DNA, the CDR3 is TGCGCCAGCAGCCAAGATTGGGGCGGGAGCTCCTACGAGCAGTACTTC. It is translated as CASSQDWGGSSYEQYF.

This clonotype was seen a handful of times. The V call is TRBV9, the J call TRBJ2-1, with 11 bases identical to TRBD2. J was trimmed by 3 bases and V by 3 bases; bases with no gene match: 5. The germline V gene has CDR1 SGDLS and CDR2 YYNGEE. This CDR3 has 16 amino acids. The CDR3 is CASSARLAGRYNEQFF. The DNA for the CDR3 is TGTGCCAGCAGCGCGAGACTAGCGGGACGCTACAATGAGCAGTTCTTC. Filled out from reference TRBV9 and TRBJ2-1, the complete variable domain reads DSGVTQTPKHLITATGQRVTLRCSPRSGDLSVYWYQQSLDQGLQFLIQYYNGEERAKGNILERFSAQQFPDLHSELNLSSLELGDSALYFCASSARLAGRYNEQFFGPGTRLTVL.

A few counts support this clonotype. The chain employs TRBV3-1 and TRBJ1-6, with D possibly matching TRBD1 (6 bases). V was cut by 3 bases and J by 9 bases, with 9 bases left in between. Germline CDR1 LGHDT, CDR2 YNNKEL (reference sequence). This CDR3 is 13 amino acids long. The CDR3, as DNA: TGTGCCAGCAGCCAGACAGGAGGTTCACCCCTCCACTTT. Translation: CASSQTGGSPLHF. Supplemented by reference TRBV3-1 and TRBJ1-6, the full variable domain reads DTAVSQTPKYLVTQMGNDKSIKCEQNLGHDTMYWYKQDSKKFLKIMFSYNNKELIINETVPNRFSPKSPDKAHLNLHINSLELGDSAVYFCASSQTGGSPLHFGNGTRLTVT.

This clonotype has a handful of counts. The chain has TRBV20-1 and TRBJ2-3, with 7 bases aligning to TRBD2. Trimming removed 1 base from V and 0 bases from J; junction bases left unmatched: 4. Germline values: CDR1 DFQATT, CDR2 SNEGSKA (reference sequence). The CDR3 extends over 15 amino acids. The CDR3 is CSARGERGSTDTQYF. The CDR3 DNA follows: TGCAGTGCTAGAGGGGAGCGGGGCAGCACAGATACGCAGTATTTT.

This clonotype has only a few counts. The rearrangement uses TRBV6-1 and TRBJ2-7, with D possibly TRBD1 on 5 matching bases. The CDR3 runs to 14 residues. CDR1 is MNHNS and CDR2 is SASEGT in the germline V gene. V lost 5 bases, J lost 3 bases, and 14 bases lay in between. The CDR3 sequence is CASSRSQGNYEQYF. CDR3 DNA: TGTGCCAGCAGTCGGAGTCAGGGTAACTACGAGCAGTACTTC.

CDR3 nucleotide sequence: TGTGCCAGCAGCGTGAAGGGTAGCACAGATACGCAGTATTTT. As protein: CASSVKGSTDTQYF. This rearrangement joins TRBV7-9 to TRBJ2-3; D unclear. Germline V gene sequence: CDR1 SEHNR, CDR2 FQNEAQ (reference sequence). The CDR3 has 14 amino acids. V lost 5 bases and J lost 0, with 9 bases in between.

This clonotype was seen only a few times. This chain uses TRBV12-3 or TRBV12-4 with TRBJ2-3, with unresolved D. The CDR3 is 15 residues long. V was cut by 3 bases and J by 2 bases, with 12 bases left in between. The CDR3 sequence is CASSLVPDFTDTQYF. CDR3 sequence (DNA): TGTGCCAGCAGTTTGGTTCCAGATTTCACAGATACGCAGTATTTT.

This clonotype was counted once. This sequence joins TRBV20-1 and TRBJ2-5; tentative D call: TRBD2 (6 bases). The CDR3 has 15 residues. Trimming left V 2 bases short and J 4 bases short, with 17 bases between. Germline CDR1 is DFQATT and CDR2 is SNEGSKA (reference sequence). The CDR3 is CSARQQRRAGETQYF. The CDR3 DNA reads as TGCAGTGCTAGACAACAAAGGAGGGCGGGAGAGACCCAGTACTTC.

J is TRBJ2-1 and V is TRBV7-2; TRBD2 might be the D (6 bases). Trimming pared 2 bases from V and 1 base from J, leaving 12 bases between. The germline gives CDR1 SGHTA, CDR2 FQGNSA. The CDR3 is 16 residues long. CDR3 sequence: CASSLRRGGSYNEQFF. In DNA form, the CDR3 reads TGTGCCAGCAGCTTACGGCGGGGAGGATCCTACAATGAGCAGTTCTTC. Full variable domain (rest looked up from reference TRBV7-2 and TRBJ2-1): GAGVSQSPSNKVTEKGKDVELRCDPISGHTALYWYRQSLGQGLEFLIYFQGNSAPDKSGLPSDRFSAERTGGSVSTLTIQRTQQEDSAVYLCASSLRRGGSYNEQFFGPGTRLTVL.

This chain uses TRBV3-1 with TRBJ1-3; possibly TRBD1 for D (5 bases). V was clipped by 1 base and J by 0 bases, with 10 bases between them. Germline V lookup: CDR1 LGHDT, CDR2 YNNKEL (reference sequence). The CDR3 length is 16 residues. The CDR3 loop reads CASSQAGAASGNTIYF. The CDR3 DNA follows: TGTGCCAGCAGCCAAGCTGGGGCCGCCTCTGGAAACACCATATATTTT.

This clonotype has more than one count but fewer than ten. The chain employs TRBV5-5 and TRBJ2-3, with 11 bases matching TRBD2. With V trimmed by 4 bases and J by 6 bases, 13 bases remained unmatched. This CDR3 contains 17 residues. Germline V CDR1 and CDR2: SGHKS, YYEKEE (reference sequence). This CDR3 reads CASSLIGTSGPTDTQYF. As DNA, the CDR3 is TGTGCCAGCAGCCTCATTGGGACTAGCGGCCCGACTGATACGCAGTATTTT.

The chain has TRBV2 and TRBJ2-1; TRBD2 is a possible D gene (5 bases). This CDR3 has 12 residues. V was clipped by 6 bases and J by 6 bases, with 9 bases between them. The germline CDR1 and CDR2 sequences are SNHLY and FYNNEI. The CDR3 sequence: CASRLAVNEQFF. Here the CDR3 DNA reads TGTGCCAGCAGGCTAGCTGTCAATGAGCAGTTCTTC.

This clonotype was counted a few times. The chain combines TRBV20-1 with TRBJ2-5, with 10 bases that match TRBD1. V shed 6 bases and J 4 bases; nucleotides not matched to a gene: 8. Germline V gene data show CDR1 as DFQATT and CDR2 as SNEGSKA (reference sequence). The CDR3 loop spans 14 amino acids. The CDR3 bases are TGCAGTGCCGCGGGGGACAGGGGTTCAGAGACCCAGTACTTC. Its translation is CSAAGDRGSETQYF.

The CDR3 spells CASSLGWSGGYYSYNEQFF. The CDR3 DNA is TGCGCCAGCAGCTTGGGTTGGTCTGGGGGATATTATTCGTACAATGAGCAGTTCTTC. The chain uses TRBV5-1 and TRBJ2-1; tentatively, D is TRBD1 or TRBD2 (5 bases each). CDR1 is SGHRS, CDR2 YFSETQ, per germline. The CDR3 runs 19 residues. V gave up 0 bases and J gave up 4 bases, with 23 bases separating them.

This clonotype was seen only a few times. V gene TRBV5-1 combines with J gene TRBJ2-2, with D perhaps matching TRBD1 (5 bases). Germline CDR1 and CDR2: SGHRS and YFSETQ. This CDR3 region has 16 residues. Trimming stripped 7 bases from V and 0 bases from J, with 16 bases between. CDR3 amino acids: CASRFVAGTNTGELFF. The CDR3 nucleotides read TGCGCCAGCCGGTTCGTCGCAGGGACGAACACCGGGGAGCTGTTTTTT.

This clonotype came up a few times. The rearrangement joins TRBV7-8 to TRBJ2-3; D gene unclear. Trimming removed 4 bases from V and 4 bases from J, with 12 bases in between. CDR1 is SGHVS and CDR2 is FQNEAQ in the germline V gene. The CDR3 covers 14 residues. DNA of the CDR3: TGTGCCAGCAGCTCTCAGGTCGGGTCAGATACGCAGTATTTT. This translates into CASSSQVGSDTQYF. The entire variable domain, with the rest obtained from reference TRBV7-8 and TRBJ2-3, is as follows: GAGVSQSPRYKVAKRGQDVALRCDPISGHVSLFWYQQALGQGPEFLTYFQNEAQLDKSGLPSDRFFAERPEGSVSTLKIQRTQQEDSAVYLCASSSQVGSDTQYFGPGTRLTVL.

The CDR3 spells CASSFRTTRGRGHTEAFF. DNA for the CDR3: TGTGCCAGCAGCTTTAGGACAACCCGGGGCAGGGGGCACACTGAAGCTTTCTTT. The V call is TRBV11-2, the J call TRBJ1-1; 8 positions match TRBD1. V lost 3 bases and J lost 3; bases outside the gene matches: 15. This CDR3 has 18 amino acids. CDR1 is SGHAT and CDR2 is FQNNGV in the germline V gene.

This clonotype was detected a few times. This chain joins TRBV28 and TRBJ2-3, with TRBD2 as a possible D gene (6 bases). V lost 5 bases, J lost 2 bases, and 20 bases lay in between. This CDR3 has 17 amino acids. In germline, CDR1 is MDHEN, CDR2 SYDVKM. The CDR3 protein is CASSPAGLPKTTDTQYF. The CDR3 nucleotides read TGTGCCAGCAGTCCCGCGGGGTTGCCGAAGACCACAGATACGCAGTATTTT.

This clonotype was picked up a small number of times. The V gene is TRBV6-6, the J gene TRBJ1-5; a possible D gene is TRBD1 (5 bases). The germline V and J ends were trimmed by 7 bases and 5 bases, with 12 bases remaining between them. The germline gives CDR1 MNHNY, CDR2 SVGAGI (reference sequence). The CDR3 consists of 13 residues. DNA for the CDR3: TGTGCCAGCACAAGGGGTTCTCATCAGCCCCAGCATTTT. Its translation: CASTRGSHQPQHF.

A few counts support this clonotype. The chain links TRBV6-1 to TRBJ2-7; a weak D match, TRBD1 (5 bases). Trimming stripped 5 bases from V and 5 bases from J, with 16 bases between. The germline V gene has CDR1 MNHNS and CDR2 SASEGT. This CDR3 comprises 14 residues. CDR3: CASSRSTVIHEQYF. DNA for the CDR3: TGTGCCAGCAGTCGATCGACAGTAATCCACGAGCAGTACTTC.

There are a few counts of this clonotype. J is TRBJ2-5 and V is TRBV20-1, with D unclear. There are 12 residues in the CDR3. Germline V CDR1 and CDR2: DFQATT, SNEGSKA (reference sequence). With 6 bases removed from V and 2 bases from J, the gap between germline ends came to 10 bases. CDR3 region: CSAPPEQETQYF. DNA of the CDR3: TGCAGTGCCCCTCCAGAGCAAGAGACCCAGTACTTC.

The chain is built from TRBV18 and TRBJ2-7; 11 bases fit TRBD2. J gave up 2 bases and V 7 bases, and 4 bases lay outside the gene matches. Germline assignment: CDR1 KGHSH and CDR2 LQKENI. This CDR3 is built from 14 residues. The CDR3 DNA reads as TGTGCCAGCTTCCAGACTAGCGGGACCTACGAGCAGTACTTC. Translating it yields CASFQTSGTYEQYF. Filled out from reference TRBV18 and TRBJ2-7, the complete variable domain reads NAGVMQNPRHLVRRRGQEARLRCSPMKGHSHVYWYRQLPEEGLKFMVYLQKENIIDESGMPKERFSAEFPKEGPSILRIQQVVRGDSAAYFCASFQTSGTYEQYFGPGTRLTVT.

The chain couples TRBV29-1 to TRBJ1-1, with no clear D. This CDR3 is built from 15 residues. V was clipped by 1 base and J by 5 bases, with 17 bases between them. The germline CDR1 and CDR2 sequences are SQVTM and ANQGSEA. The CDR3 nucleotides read TGCAGCGTTGAAGTGAATCGAGGTTTGGCAACTGAAGCTTTCTTT. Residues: CSVEVNRGLATEAFF.

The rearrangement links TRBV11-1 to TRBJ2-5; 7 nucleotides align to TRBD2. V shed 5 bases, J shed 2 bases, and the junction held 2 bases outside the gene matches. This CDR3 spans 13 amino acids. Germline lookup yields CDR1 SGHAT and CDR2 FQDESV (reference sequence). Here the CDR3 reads CASSRTSQETQYF. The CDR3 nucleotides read TGTGCCAGCAGCCGGACTAGTCAAGAGACCCAGTACTTC.

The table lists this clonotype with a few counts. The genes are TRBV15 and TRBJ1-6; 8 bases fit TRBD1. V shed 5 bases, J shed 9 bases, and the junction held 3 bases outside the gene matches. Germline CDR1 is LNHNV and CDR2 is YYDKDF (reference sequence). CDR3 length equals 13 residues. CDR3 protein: CATSSQGGSPLHF. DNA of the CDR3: TGTGCCACCAGCTCACAGGGGGGTTCACCCCTCCACTTT.